This T cell receptor beta chain derives from a study of shared clonotypes between healthy human individuals. General study findings and limits: Larger estimated richness was generally seen in naive subsets than in memory subsets.

Worth noting for this clone: The antigen is not known.

Some clones are missing from TCRdb's copy, which holds only in-frame ones; the method was immunoSEQ multiplex PCR. Of millions of clones in the sample, approximately 95% were seen once. Looked up from germline, CDR1 is LGHNA and CDR2 is YNFKEQ. V shed 1 base, J shed 7 bases, and the junction held 14 bases outside the gene matches. This CDR3 contains 18 residues. CD45RA+ naive and CD45RA-negative memory subsets were separated from CD4+ cells. The origin of this receptor is a man aged 18 to 29 in good health. Some clones in this sample may be carry-over from other donors' samples. The genes are TRBV4-2 and TRBJ1-4; 8 bases are shared with TRBD1. Sequenced input: naive CD4+ T cells from PBMCs. The subset denotes: CD45RA+ positively selected. CDR3 sequence: CASSQAAGGEVVGEKLFF. CDR3 nucleotides: TGTGCCAGCAGCCAAGCAGCAGGGGGCGAGGTGGTGGGTGAAAAACTGTTTTTT.